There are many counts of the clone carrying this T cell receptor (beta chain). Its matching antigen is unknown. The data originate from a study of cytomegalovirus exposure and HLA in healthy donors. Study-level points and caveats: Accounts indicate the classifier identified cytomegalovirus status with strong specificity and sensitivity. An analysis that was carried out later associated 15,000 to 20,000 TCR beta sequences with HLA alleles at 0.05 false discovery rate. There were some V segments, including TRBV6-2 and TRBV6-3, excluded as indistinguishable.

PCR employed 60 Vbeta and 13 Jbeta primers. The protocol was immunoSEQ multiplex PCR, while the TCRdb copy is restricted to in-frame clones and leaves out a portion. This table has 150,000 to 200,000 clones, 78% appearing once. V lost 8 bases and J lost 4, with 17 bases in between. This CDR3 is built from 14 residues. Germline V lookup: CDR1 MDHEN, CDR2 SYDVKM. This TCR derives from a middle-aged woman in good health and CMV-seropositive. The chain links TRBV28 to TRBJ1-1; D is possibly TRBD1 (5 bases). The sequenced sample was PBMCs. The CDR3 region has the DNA TGTGCCAGCCGCACCCCCGGGGGGTCCACTGAAGCTTTCTTT. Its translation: CASRTPGGSTEAFF. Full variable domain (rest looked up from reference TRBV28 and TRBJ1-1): DVKVTQSSRYLVKRTGEKVFLECVQDMDHENMFWYRQDPGLGLRLIYFSYDVKMKEKGDIPEGYSVSREKKERFSLILESASTNQTSMYLCASRTPGGSTEAFFGQGTRLTVV.